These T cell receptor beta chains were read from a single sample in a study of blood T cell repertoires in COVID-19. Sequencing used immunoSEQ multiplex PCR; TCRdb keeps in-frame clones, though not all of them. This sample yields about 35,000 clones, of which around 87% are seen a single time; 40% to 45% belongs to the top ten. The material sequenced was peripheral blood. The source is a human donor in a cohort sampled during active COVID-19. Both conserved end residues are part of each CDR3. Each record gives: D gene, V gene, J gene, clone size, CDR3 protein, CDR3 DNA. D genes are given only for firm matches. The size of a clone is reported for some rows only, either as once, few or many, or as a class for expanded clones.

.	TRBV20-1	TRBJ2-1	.	CSAGVEQFF	TGCAGTGCCGGGGTTGAGCAGTTCTTC
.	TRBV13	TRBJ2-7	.	CASSSRGPYEQYF	TGTGCCAGCAGCTCCAGGGGTCCCTACGAGCAGTACTTC
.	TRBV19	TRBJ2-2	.	CASSIYRGEGTGELFF	TGTGCCAGTAGTATTTATCGGGGTGAAGGGACCGGGGAGCTGTTTTTT
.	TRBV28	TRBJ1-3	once	CASSSPESSGNTIYF	TGTGCCAGCTCTAGTCCCGAAAGCTCTGGAAACACCATATATTTT
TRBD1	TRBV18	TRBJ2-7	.	CASSPGTGLYEQYF	TGTGCCAGCTCACCCGGGACAGGGCTGTACGAGCAGTACTTC
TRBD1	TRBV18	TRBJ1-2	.	CASSPGDSSYNGYTF	TGTGCCAGCTCACCCGGGGACAGCTCTTATAACGGCTACACCTTC
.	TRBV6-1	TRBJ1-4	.	CASSEARVANEKLFF	TGTGCCAGCAGTGAAGCTCGGGTGGCTAATGAAAAACTGTTTTTT
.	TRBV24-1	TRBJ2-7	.	CATSDPRGRSYEQYF	TGTGCCACCAGTGACCCTCGCGGGCGCTCCTACGAGCAGTACTTC
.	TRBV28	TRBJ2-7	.	CASMAGYEQYF	TGTGCCAGCATGGCGGGGTACGAGCAGTACTTC
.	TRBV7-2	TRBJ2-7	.	CASSPDRFSHEQYF	TGTGCCAGCAGCCCCGACAGGTTTTCCCACGAGCAGTACTTC
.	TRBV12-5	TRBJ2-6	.	CASGHPSGSSGANVLTF	TGTGCTAGTGGTCACCCCTCCGGGAGCTCTGGGGCCAACGTCCTGACTTTC
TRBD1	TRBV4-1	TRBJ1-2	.	CASSQEPGGWNGYTF	TGCGCCAGCAGCCAAGAACCAGGGGGTTGGAATGGCTACACCTTC
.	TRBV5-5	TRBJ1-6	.	CASRPMGASSPLHF	TGTGCCAGCCGGCCAATGGGGGCTTCTTCACCCCTCCACTTT
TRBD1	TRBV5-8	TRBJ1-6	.	CASSSGQGARNSPLHF	TGTGCCAGCAGCTCGGGACAGGGGGCGAGGAATTCACCCCTCCACTTT
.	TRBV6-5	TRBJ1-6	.	CASSKTGPLSPLHF	TGTGCCAGCAGTAAGACAGGCCCACTTTCACCCCTCCACTTT
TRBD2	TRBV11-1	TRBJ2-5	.	CASSFGTSGGQETQYF	TGTGCCAGCAGCTTCGGGACTAGCGGGGGCCAAGAGACCCAGTACTTC
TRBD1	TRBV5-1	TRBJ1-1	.	CASSSGQVHTEAFF	TGCGCCAGCAGCTCCGGACAGGTGCACACTGAAGCTTTCTTT
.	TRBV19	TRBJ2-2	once	CASSPVQNGELFF	TGTGCCAGTAGTCCAGTTCAAAACGGGGAGCTGTTTTTT
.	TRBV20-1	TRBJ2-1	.	CSASSQGWHEQFF	TGCAGTGCTAGTTCGCAGGGGTGGCATGAGCAGTTCTTC
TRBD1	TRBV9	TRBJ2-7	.	CASSVAPGQGTYEQYF	TGTGCCAGCAGCGTCGCCCCGGGACAGGGGACCTACGAGCAGTACTTC
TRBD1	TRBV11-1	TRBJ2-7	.	CASSPGQGSSYEQYF	TGTGCCAGCAGCCCTGGACAGGGAAGTTCCTACGAGCAGTACTTC
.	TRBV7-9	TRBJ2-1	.	CASSTNRDNYNEQFF	TGTGCCAGCAGCACAAACCGGGACAACTACAATGAGCAGTTCTTC
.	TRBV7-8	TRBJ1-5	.	CASSYSTLVQPQHF	TGTGCCAGCAGCTATAGTACGCTGGTTCAGCCCCAGCATTTT
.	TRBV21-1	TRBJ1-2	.	CASPQPNYGYTF	TGTGCCAGCCCACAGCCAAACTATGGCTACACCTTC
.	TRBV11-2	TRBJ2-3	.	CASSPEATDTQYF	TGTGCCAGCAGCCCTGAGGCCACAGATACGCAGTATTTT
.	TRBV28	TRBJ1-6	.	CASSLALSYNSPLHF	TGTGCCAGCAGTTTGGCTCTCTCCTATAATTCACCCCTCCACTTT
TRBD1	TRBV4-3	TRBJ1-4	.	CASSQDRRGRNEKLFF	TGCGCCAGCAGCCAAGATCGCAGGGGGCGGAATGAAAAACTGTTTTTT
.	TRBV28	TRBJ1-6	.	CASSLESPLHF	TGTGCCAGCAGTTTGGAGTCACCCCTCCACTTT
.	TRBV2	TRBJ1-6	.	CASSGTAGPLHF	TGTGCCAGCAGTGGCACCGCCGGACCCCTCCACTTT
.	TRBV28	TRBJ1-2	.	CASSLSGGNYGYTF	TGTGCCAGCAGTTTATCCGGGGGAAACTATGGCTACACCTTC
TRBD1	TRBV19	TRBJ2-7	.	CASSPGQSGYEQYF	TGTGCCAGTAGCCCGGGACAGTCGGGCTACGAGCAGTACTTC
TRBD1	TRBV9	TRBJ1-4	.	CASSVSGTAEKLFF	TGTGCCAGCAGCGTCTCCGGGACAGCGGAAAAACTGTTTTTT
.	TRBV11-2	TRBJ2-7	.	CASSLSGTSTYEQYF	TGTGCCAGCAGCTTAAGCGGGACAAGCACCTACGAGCAGTACTTC
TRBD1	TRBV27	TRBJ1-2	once	CASSLVFLGQGSGYTF	TGTGCCAGCAGTTTAGTTTTTCTGGGACAGGGATCCGGCTACACCTTC
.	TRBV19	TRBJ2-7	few	CASSRGRGEQYF	TGTGCCAGTAGTCGGGGCAGGGGCGAGCAGTACTTC
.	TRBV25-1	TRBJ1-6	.	CASSAGNSPLHF	TGTGCCAGCAGTGCAGGAAATTCACCCCTCCACTTT
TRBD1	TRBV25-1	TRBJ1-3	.	CASSEDRAGNTIYF	TGTGCCAGCAGTGAGGACAGGGCTGGAAACACCATATATTTT
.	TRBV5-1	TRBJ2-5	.	CASSLGPTGGETQYF	TGCGCCAGCAGCTTGGGCCCTACAGGCGGCGAGACCCAGTACTTC
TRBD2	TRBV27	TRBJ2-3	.	CASSLIPIATSGGRADTQYF	TGTGCCAGCAGTCTAATCCCTATTGCGACTAGCGGGGGGAGGGCAGATACGCAGTATTTT
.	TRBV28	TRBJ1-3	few	CASSGGSGGSGNTIYF	TGTGCCAGCAGTGGGGGGTCGGGGGGATCTGGAAACACCATATATTTT
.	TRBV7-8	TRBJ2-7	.	CASSIDAGRYEQYF	TGTGCCAGCAGCATCGATGCGGGGCGCTACGAGCAGTACTTC